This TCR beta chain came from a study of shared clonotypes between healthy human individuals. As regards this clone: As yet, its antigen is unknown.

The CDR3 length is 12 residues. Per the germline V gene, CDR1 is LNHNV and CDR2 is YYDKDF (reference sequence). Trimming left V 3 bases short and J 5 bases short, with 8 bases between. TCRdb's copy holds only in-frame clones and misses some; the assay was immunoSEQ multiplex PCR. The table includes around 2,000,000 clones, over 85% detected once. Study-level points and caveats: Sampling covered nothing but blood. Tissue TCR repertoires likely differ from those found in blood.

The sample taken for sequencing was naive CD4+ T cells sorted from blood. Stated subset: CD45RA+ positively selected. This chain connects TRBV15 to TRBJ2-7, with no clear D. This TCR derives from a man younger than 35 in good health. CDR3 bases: TGTGCCACCAGCAGGGCGCTTCACGAGCAGTACTTC. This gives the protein CATSRALHEQYF.